A selection of T cell receptor beta chains follows, all from one sample in a study of response to subunit inactivated influenza vaccine. From the RT-PCR reads, TCRdb called clonotypes with MiXCR, one entry per CDR3 protein. The sample lists approximately 500,000 distinct CDR3 sequences, under 30% occurring once. The same data also went into a second study, on T cells expressing NK-cell markers.

This specimen was CD4+ T cells sorted from PBMCs, taken 11 to 12 days after vaccination. The receptor set was obtained from a man aged 50-60 years who received an inactivated influenza vaccine. CDR3s include the opening cysteine and the closing phenylalanine or tryptophan. Each record gives: J gene, clone size, V gene, D gene, CDR3 protein, CDR3 DNA. A D gene is named only where the DNA matches it firmly. Clone size is given for some rows only: seen once, a few or many times, or a class if the clone is expanded.

TRBJ2-7	few	TRBV11-2	NA	CASSHPRRAYEQYF	TGTGCCAGCAGTCACCCAAGGCGGGCCTACGAGCAGTACTTC
TRBJ2-7	NA	TRBV10-2	TRBD2	CASSPGLAVSSYEQYF	TGCGCCAGCAGTCCGGGACTAGCGGTGAGCTCCTACGAGCAGTACTTC
TRBJ2-5	NA	TRBV11-2	NA	CDSSLVGSKETQYF	TGTGACAGCAGCTTAGTAGGCAGTAAAGAGACCCAGTACTTC
TRBJ1-1	few	TRBV5-1	NA	CASSLAGGSGSEAFF	TGCGCCAGCAGCTTGGCTGGAGGGAGTGGGTCTGAAGCTTTCTTT
TRBJ2-3	few	TRBV6-1	TRBD2	CASSQISGRPDTQYF	TGTGCCAGCAGTCAAATTAGCGGGAGGCCAGATACGCAGTATTTT
TRBJ1-2	NA	TRBV7-2	NA	CASSSYNGYTF	TGTGCCAGCAGCTCATATAATGGCTACACCTTC
TRBJ2-5	few	TRBV29-1	NA	CSVVGQETQYF	TGCAGCGTTGTCGGCCAAGAGACCCAGTACTTC
TRBJ2-7	NA	TRBV6-5	NA	CASSYSGGAENEQYF	TGTGCCAGCAGTTACTCGGGGGGGGCGGAAAACGAGCAGTACTTC
TRBJ2-3	few	TRBV5-5	TRBD2	CASSLAGTTASTDTQYF	TGTGCCAGCAGCTTGGCCGGGACTACCGCCTCGACAGATACGCAGTATTTT
TRBJ2-1	NA	TRBV11-2	NA	CASSQEGRSYNEQFF	TGTGCCAGCAGCCAAGAGGGGCGATCGTACAATGAGCAGTTCTTC
TRBJ2-7	few	TRBV4-3	NA	CASSQVVRAGYEQYF	TGCGCCAGCAGCCAAGTGGTCAGGGCGGGTTACGAGCAGTACTTC
TRBJ2-1	NA	TRBV29-1	TRBD2	CSVVSGRLPNNEQFF	TGCAGCGTTGTTAGCGGGAGGTTACCGAACAATGAGCAGTTCTTC
TRBJ1-2	few	TRBV20-1	NA	CSAVDPGGQPF	TGCAGTGCCGTGGACCCCGGAGGACAGCCCTTC
TRBJ2-7	few	TRBV6-5	TRBD2	CASTPSRLASSYEQYF	TGTGCCAGCACCCCTTCCAGACTAGCCTCTTCCTACGAGCAGTACTTC
TRBJ2-5	NA	TRBV28	TRBD2	CASSFSSGSETQYF	TGTGCCAGCAGTTTCTCCAGCGGGAGCGAGACCCAGTACTTC
TRBJ2-3	few	TRBV12-3/TRBV12-4	NA	CASSQIQGNTQYF	TGTGCCAGCAGTCAAATACAGGGAAATACGCAGTATTTT
TRBJ2-5	NA	TRBV5-1	TRBD1	CASSPGQGLSGETQYF	TGCGCCAGCAGTCCGGGACAGGGATTGTCCGGAGAGACCCAGTACTTC
TRBJ2-7	NA	TRBV11-2	NA	CASSALTGVYEQYF	TGTGCCAGCAGCGCACTAACAGGTGTCTACGAGCAGTACTTC
TRBJ1-2	NA	TRBV9	NA	CASSVATVNYGYTF	TGTGCCAGCAGCGTAGCTACCGTTAACTATGGCTACACCTTC
TRBJ1-1	few	TRBV29-1	TRBD1	CSVEGTGGTEAFF	TGCAGCGTTGAAGGGACAGGCGGCACTGAAGCTTTCTTT
TRBJ2-3	NA	TRBV12-3/TRBV12-4	TRBD2	CASSLTGGYTDTQYF	TGTGCCAGCAGTCTCACGGGGGGGTACACAGATACGCAGTATTTT
TRBJ2-1	NA	TRBV9	NA	CASSVETGYYNEQFF	TGTGCCAGCAGCGTCGAGACAGGCTATTACAATGAGCAGTTCTTC
TRBJ2-1	many	TRBV6-2/TRBV6-3	TRBD1	CASSKNRGNEQFF	TGTGCCAGCAGTAAGAACAGGGGGAATGAGCAGTTCTTC
TRBJ2-7	few	TRBV7-2	NA	CASSRTGGSRSYEQYF	TGTGCCAGCAGCCGAACTGGGGGCTCTCGCTCCTACGAGCAGTACTTC
TRBJ2-7	NA	TRBV6-2/TRBV6-3	NA	CASSYSIRGQFSYEQYF	TGTGCCAGCAGTTACTCGATCCGTGGACAGTTCTCCTACGAGCAGTACTTC
TRBJ2-1	few	TRBV29-1	NA	CSAQTGEQFF	TGCAGCGCACAAACGGGCGAGCAGTTCTTC
TRBJ1-2	NA	TRBV29-1	NA	CSAGGGLGGYTF	TGCAGCGCGGGTGGGGGATTAGGGGGCTACACCTTC
TRBJ2-5	few	TRBV9	NA	CASSVVGGMGETQYF	TGTGCCAGCAGCGTAGTGGGGGGTATGGGAGAGACCCAGTACTTC
TRBJ1-2	NA	TRBV9	NA	CASSVQAVDYGYTF	TGTGCCAGCAGCGTACAGGCAGTCGACTATGGCTACACCTTC
TRBJ2-1	NA	TRBV12-3/TRBV12-4	NA	CASSPTGGGQFF	TGTGCCAGCAGTCCCACAGGAGGCGGGCAGTTCTTC
TRBJ2-7	few	TRBV7-9	NA	CASSSPNFPYEQYF	TGTGCCAGCAGCTCCCCCAATTTCCCCTACGAGCAGTACTTC
TRBJ1-6	few	TRBV5-1	TRBD1	CASSMTGGASNSPLHF	TGCGCCAGCAGCATGACAGGGGGCGCCTCTAATTCACCCCTCCACTTT
TRBJ2-7	few	TRBV2	TRBD2	CASRETSGSYEQYF	TGTGCCAGCCGCGAGACTAGCGGGAGCTACGAGCAGTACTTC
TRBJ1-5	few	TRBV10-3	NA	CAISEGRLNQPQHF	TGTGCCATCAGTGAGGGCAGATTGAATCAGCCCCAGCATTTT
TRBJ2-3	NA	TRBV5-1	NA	CASSLNRRDTQYF	TGCGCCAGCAGCTTGAACCGTCGAGATACGCAGTATTTT
TRBJ1-6	NA	TRBV9	TRBD1	CASSAGTDYNSPLHF	TGTGCCAGCAGCGCCGGGACAGACTATAATTCACCCCTCCACTTT
TRBJ2-7	few	TRBV24-1	TRBD2	CATSDTLRGGRQYF	TGTGCCACCAGTGATACCTTGAGGGGAGGGAGGCAGTACTTC
TRBJ2-2	NA	TRBV12-3/TRBV12-4	NA	CASSLSFSYTGELFF	TGTGCCAGCAGTTTAAGTTTCAGTTACACCGGGGAGCTGTTTTTT
TRBJ2-3	few	TRBV12-3/TRBV12-4	NA	CASSFRDSGDSYF	TGTGCCAGCAGTTTCCGGGATAGCGGAGACTCTTATTTT
TRBJ1-2	NA	TRBV7-2	NA	CASSLGGRVSYGYTF	TGTGCCAGCAGCTTAGGTGGCAGGGTGAGCTATGGCTACACCTTC
TRBJ2-7	once	TRBV30	NA	CAWSRDPQVSYEQYF	TGTGCCTGGAGTAGGGACCCACAGGTCTCCTACGAGCAGTACTTC
TRBJ2-7	NA	TRBV4-2	TRBD1	CASSPRTGEDEQYF	TGTGCCAGCAGCCCTAGGACAGGGGAGGACGAGCAGTACTTC
TRBJ2-5	NA	TRBV20-1	NA	CSAPSPGRETQYF	TGCAGTGCTCCCAGCCCCGGTAGAGAGACCCAGTACTTC
TRBJ2-7	NA	TRBV3-1	NA	CASSQGEESHYEQYF	TGTGCCAGCAGCCAAGGGGAAGAGTCCCACTACGAGCAGTACTTC
TRBJ2-1	NA	TRBV7-8	TRBD2	CASSPSGFSYNEQFF	TGTGCCAGCAGCCCTAGCGGATTCTCCTACAATGAGCAGTTCTTC
TRBJ1-1	few	TRBV7-2	NA	CASSLGGRTTEAFF	TGTGCCAGCAGCTTAGGTGGCAGGACCACTGAAGCTTTCTTT
TRBJ2-2	NA	TRBV20-1	NA	CSARTPPGKANTGELFF	TGCAGTGCTAGAACTCCGCCCGGGAAAGCGAACACCGGGGAGCTGTTTTTT
TRBJ2-3	few	TRBV7-2	TRBD2	CASSPGLAGGQDTQYF	TGTGCCAGCAGTCCGGGACTAGCGGGGGGGCAGGATACGCAGTATTTT
TRBJ1-1	few	TRBV5-1	NA	CASSLERKNTEAFF	TGCGCCAGCAGCTTGGAACGGAAGAACACTGAAGCTTTCTTT
TRBJ2-3	NA	TRBV5-6	NA	CASSLGLGGTDTQYF	TGTGCCAGCAGCTTGGGTCTGGGCGGCACAGATACGCAGTATTTT
TRBJ1-2	NA	TRBV20-1	NA	CSARQYLGWEGYTF	TGCAGTGCTAGACAATACCTAGGCTGGGAAGGCTACACCTTC